This entry concerns a single T cell receptor beta chain. The CDR3 totals 16 residues. Germline trimming cut 0 bases from V and 6 bases from J; bases unmatched to any gene: 7. The germline V gene has CDR1 SGHKS and CDR2 YYEKEE (reference sequence). This entry is derived from a study of blood T cell repertoires in COVID-19. Study-wide background: The samples span acute and convalescent COVID-19 from the United States, Italy and Spain. PBMCs, B-cell-depleted T cells, or T cells were the source of the cDNA or gDNA that made up the material.

In the study's own analysis: Cell counts per sample came from amplifying reference gene primers. Only in-frame clones appear in the TCRdb table, and some are missing; sequencing was by immunoSEQ multiplex PCR. V, J and clone size derive from that table, while D and trimming were established from the DNA sequence. The table has roughly 92,000 clones, around nine tenths seen once. The V call is TRBV5-5, the J call TRBJ2-1, with TRBD2 identical over 9 bases. The TCR originated in a man in his fifties or sixties with acute or convalescent COVID-19. Sequencing was performed on peripheral blood. CDR3: CASSLELAGFLNEQFF. For the CDR3, the DNA is TGTGCCAGCAGCTTGGAGCTAGCGGGATTCCTCAATGAGCAGTTCTTC. The whole variable domain, remainder taken from reference TRBV5-5 and TRBJ2-1, is DAGVTQSPTHLIKTRGQQVTLRCSPISGHKSVSWYQQVLGQGPQFIFQYYEKEERGRGNFPDRFSARQFPNYSSELNVNALLLGDSALYLCASSLELAGFLNEQFFGPGTRLTVL.